A single sample gave rise to the 8 T cell receptor beta chains below, sequenced in a study of shared clonotypes between healthy human individuals. The naive CD8 fraction comprised CD45RO-negative cells positively selected for CCR7 and excluded terminally differentiated effector memory CD45RA+ cells. Measured with immunoSEQ multiplex PCR; TCRdb has only the in-frame clones, and not every one. The data show roughly 1,800,000 clones, about 95% seen once. Sequencing was carried out using naive CD8+ T cells sorted from blood. The receptors come from a man between 18 and 35 years old in good health.

The chain joins TRBV4-1 to TRBJ1-2; 9 bases align to TRBD1. This CDR3 is built from 18 residues. The V segment lost 0 bases and the J segment 1 base; nucleotides outside the gene matches: 9. The V gene's germline CDR1 is MGHRA and CDR2 YSYEKL. The CDR3 spells CASSQDPLPGQGNYGYTF. Written as DNA, the CDR3 is TGCGCCAGCAGCCAAGATCCCCTACCGGGACAGGGTAACTATGGCTACACCTTC.

As DNA, the CDR3 is TGTGCCAGCAAGGTCCTAGCGGGGTGGGGCTCCTACAATGAGCAGTTCTTC. It is translated as CASKVLAGWGSYNEQFF. The chain employs TRBV27 and TRBJ2-1; 9 nucleotides match TRBD2. Germline-derived CDR1 and CDR2 are MNHEY and SMNVEV (reference sequence). V dropped 7 bases and J dropped 0; count of bases not matched to a gene: 10. CDR3 size: 17 residues.

The rearrangement joins TRBV11-2 to TRBJ1-6, with D possibly matching TRBD1 (6 bases). Deletions cut 4 bases from V and 9 bases from J, with 16 bases between. The CDR3 sequence is 15 residues long. Per the germline V gene, CDR1 is SGHAT and CDR2 is FQNNGV. DNA of the CDR3: TGTGCCAGCAGCTACACAGGGTACGGCGGTTCACCCCTCCACTTT. Translating gives CASSYTGYGGSPLHF.

The J gene is TRBJ1-5, the V gene TRBV6-1; unclear D gene. Trimming took off 7 bases at V and 9 bases at J, with 16 bases between the two ends. The CDR3 contains 13 residues. Germline lookup yields CDR1 MNHNS and CDR2 SASEGT. The CDR3 region is CASNAGTGGPQHF. CDR3 nucleotide sequence: TGTGCCAGCAACGCCGGAACTGGTGGGCCCCAGCATTTT.

The chain combines TRBV2 with TRBJ1-4, with D hard to call. In germline, CDR1 is SNHLY, CDR2 FYNNEI. V was shortened by 6 bases and J by 7 bases, with 12 bases between the two germline ends. The CDR3 runs 13 residues. The CDR3 spells CASRSDPGEKLFF. In DNA form, the CDR3 reads TGTGCCAGCAGATCGGACCCTGGTGAAAAACTGTTTTTT.

The chain links TRBV6-1 to TRBJ2-7; D may be TRBD1 or TRBD2 (6 bases each). The CDR3 sequence is 14 residues long. Germline V gene lookup returns CDR1 MNHNS and CDR2 SASEGT. Trimming removed 1 base from V and 6 bases from J, with 13 bases in between. The CDR3 bases are TGTGCCAGCAGTGAAGTGGGACATAGCGGCGAGCAGTACTTC. It translates to CASSEVGHSGEQYF.

The chain recombines TRBV9 with TRBJ2-1, with D perhaps given as TRBD1 or TRBD2 (6 bases each). Germline assignment: CDR1 SGDLS and CDR2 YYNGEE. The CDR3 runs 14 residues. V lost 1 base, J lost 4 bases, and 9 bases lay in between. CDR3 loop: CASSVQGTYNEQFF. In DNA, the CDR3 is TGTGCCAGCAGCGTACAGGGGACTTACAATGAGCAGTTCTTC.

V usage is TRBV5-5 and J usage is TRBJ1-2; D is unresolved. V was cut by 0 bases and J by 8 bases, with 8 bases left in between. The CDR3 sequence is 12 residues long. Per the germline V gene, CDR1 is SGHKS and CDR2 is YYEKEE (reference sequence). CDR3 in amino acids: CASSLAPSGYTF. CDR3 DNA: TGTGCCAGCAGCTTGGCGCCCAGCGGCTACACCTTC.